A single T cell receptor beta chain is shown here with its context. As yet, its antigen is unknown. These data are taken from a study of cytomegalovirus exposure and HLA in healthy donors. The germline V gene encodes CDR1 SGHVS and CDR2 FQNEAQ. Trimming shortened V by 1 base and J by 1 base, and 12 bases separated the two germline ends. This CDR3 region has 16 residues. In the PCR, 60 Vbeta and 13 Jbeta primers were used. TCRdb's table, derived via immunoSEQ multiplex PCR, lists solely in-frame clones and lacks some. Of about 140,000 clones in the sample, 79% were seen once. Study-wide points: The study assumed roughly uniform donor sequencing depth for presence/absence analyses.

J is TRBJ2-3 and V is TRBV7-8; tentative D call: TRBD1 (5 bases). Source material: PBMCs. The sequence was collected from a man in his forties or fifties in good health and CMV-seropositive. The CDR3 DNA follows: TGTGCCAGCAGCTTAGGGGGCAGATATGGCACAGATACGCAGTATTTT. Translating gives CASSLGGRYGTDTQYF.